Following are 5 T cell receptor beta chains from one sample sequenced in a study of shared clonotypes between healthy human individuals. Some clones are missing from TCRdb's copy, which holds only in-frame ones; the method was immunoSEQ multiplex PCR. Of millions of clones in the sample, roughly 95% were seen once. CD45RO-negative, CCR7-positively selected cells formed the naive CD8 fraction, excluding terminally differentiated effector memory CD45RA+ cells. The specimen was naive CD8+ T cells sorted from blood. Receptors originate from a man aged 18 to 30 in good health.

The CDR3 region is CASSPSAGVNTEAFF. CDR3 nucleotides: TGTGCCAGCAGTCCATCGGCAGGGGTAAACACTGAAGCTTTCTTT. This sequence joins TRBV27 and TRBJ1-1, with D tentatively TRBD1 (6 bases). The V end was cut by 5 bases, the J end by 2 bases, with 15 bases between. The CDR3 is made up of 15 amino acids. From germline, CDR1 is MNHEY and CDR2 SMNVEV (reference sequence).

This rearrangement joins TRBV7-2 to TRBJ1-2, with D possibly being TRBD1 (5 bases). Germline loops: CDR1 SGHTA, CDR2 FQGNSA. The CDR3 is 12 amino acids. The V and J ends lost 6 bases and 13 bases respectively, with 18 bases between them. The CDR3: CASSSLPGGPTF. The CDR3 nucleotides read TGTGCCAGCAGTTCCCTACCGGGGGGTCCCACCTTC.

The chain combines TRBV7-9 with TRBJ1-2; D is undetermined. CDR1 is SEHNR and CDR2 is FQNEAQ in the germline V gene (reference sequence). This CDR3 region has 11 residues. Trimming removed 3 bases at V and 10 bases at J, with 9 bases between. Here the CDR3 DNA reads TGTGCCAGCAGCTTCGAACCCGCCTACACCTTC. Its protein is CASSFEPAYTF.

The chain joins TRBV29-1 to TRBJ2-3, with TRBD1 as a possible D gene (6 bases). CDR1 is SQVTM, CDR2 ANQGSEA, per germline. Trimming stripped 5 bases from V and 2 bases from J, with 11 bases between. The CDR3 extends over 13 amino acids. CDR3 sequence reads: CSVIRDNTDTQYF. CDR3 nucleotides: TGCAGCGTTATCCGGGACAACACAGATACGCAGTATTTT.

Of note for this clone: The identical CDR3 is also encoded by other nucleotide sequences in the sample. V gene TRBV25-1 combines with J gene TRBJ1-3; TRBD1 might be the D (5 bases). Germline V gene sequence: CDR1 MGHDK, CDR2 SYGVNS. V lost 3 bases, J lost 0 bases, and 6 bases lay in between. This CDR3 is 14 amino acids long. CDR3 DNA sequence: TGTGCCAGCAGTGAGGGGGGCTCTGGAAACACCATATATTTT. Translating it yields CASSEGGSGNTIYF.